By share, the clone carrying this T cell receptor beta chain ranks as medium-sized. Its antigen is not known. At the Johns Hopkins FTIC core, DNA taken from cultured CD4+ T cells was sequenced by way of the Oncomine TCR Beta short-read assay. TCRdb recomputed calls from the PCR reads with MiXCR, one row per CDR3 protein. The sample contains about 14,000 distinct CDR3 sequences, approximately 48% of which appear only once. The source of the sample is a study of vaccination and CD4 T cells after COVID-19. Germline V gene data show CDR1 as DFQATT and CDR2 as SNEGSKA (reference sequence). The V gene lost 3 bases and the J gene lost 4 bases, with 13 bases spanning the gap. The CDR3 spans 14 residues. Indicated treatment: approximately 9-day PBMC culture with coronavirus spike peptide pools or control peptides (ViraFEST assay).

The sequencing sample was made of CD4+ T cells from blood, cultured in vitro. The rearrangement uses TRBV20-1 and TRBJ1-5; possible D gene TRBD1, 6 bases. This sequence was found in a human donor who had recovered from COVID-19. CDR3 sequence reads: CSARAQGTNQPQHF. The CDR3 DNA reads TGCAGTGCTAGGGCGCAGGGGACTAATCAGCCCCAGCATTTT.